The TCR beta chain under discussion was sequenced for a study of cytomegalovirus exposure and HLA in healthy donors. The CDR3 is 16 amino acids. CDR1 is MGHRA, CDR2 YSYEKL, per germline. Deletions cut 2 bases from V and 2 bases from J, with 16 bases between. Assay used: immunoSEQ multiplex PCR; TCRdb lists only in-frame clones, some missing. The sample includes 200,000 to 300,000 clones, about 92% of them seen just once. Sequencing was done on a sample of PBMCs. The chain recombines TRBV4-1 with TRBJ2-7; D is uncertain. This TCR was sampled from a woman between 25 and 40 years old in good health and CMV-seronegative. CDR3 amino acids: CASSQQVNRAPYEQYF. The CDR3 DNA sequence: TGCGCCAGCAGCCAACAGGTGAATCGTGCCCCCTACGAGCAGTACTTC.